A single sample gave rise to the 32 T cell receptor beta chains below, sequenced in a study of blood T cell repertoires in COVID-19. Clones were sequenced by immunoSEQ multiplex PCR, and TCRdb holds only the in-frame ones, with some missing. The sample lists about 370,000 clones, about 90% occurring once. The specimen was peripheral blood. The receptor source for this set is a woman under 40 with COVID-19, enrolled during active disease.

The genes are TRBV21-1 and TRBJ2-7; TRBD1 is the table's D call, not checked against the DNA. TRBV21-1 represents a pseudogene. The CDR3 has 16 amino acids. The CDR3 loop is CASSMSDRGRSYEQYV. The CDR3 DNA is TGTGCCAGCAGCATGTCGGACAGGGGACGTTCCTACGAGCAGTACGTC.

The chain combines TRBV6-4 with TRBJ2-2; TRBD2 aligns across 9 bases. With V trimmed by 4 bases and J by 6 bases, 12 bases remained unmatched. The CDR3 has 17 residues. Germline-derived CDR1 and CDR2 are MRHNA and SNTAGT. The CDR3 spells CASSARSSGSNAGELFF. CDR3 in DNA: TGTGCCAGCAGTGCGCGTAGTAGCGGGAGTAATGCCGGGGAGCTGTTTTTT.

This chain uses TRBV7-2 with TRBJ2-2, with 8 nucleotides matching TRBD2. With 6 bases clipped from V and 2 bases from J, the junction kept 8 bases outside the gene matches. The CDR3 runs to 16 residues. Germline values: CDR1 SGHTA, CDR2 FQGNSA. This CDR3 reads CASRPEAGANTGELFF. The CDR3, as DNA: TGTGCCAGCAGACCAGAAGCGGGGGCTAACACCGGGGAGCTGTTTTTT.

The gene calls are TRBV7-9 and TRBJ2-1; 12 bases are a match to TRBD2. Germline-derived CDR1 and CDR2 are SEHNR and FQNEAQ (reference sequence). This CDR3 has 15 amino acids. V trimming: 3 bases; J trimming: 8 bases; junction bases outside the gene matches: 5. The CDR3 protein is CASSFGSSGGDEQFF. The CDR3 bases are TGTGCCAGCAGCTTTGGGTCTAGCGGGGGGGATGAGCAGTTCTTC.

The CDR3 coding sequence is TGTGCCAGCAGACATGGACAGAACACTGAAGCTTTCTTT. It translates to CASRHGQNTEAFF. This chain uses TRBV12-3 or TRBV12-4 with TRBJ1-1; D possibly corresponds to TRBD1 (5 bases). V was clipped by 6 bases and J by 1 base, with 9 bases between them. The CDR3 is 13 amino acids.

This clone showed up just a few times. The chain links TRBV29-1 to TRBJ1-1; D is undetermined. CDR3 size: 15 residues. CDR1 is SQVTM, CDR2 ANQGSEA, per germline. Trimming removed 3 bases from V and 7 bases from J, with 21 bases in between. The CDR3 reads CSVDKLPWEELEAFF. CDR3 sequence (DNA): TGCAGCGTTGACAAACTGCCCTGGGAGGAGCTTGAAGCTTTCTTT.

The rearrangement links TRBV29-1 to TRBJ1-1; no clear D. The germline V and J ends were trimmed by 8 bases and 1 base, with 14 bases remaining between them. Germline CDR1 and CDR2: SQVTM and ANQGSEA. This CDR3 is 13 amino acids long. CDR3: CSSLDSTNTEAFF. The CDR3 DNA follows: TGCAGCTCCCTGGACTCAACGAACACTGAAGCTTTCTTT.

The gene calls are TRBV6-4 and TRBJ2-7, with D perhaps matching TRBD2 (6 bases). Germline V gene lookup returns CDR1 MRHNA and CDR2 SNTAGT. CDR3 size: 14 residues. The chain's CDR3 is CASRDYATPYEQYV. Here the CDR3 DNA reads TGTGCCAGCAGGGACTACGCGACTCCTTACGAGCAGTACGTC.

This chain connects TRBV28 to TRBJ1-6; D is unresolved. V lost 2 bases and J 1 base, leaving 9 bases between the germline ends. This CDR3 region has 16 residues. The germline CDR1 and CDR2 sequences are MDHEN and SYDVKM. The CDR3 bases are TGTGCCAGCAGTTTACCTGGCGGGTCCTATAATTCACCCCTCCACTTT. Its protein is CASSLPGGSYNSPLHF.

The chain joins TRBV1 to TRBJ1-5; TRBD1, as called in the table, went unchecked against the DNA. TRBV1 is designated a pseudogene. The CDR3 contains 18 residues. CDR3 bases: TGCACCAGCAGCCAAGATCTGGGACAGGGTGGATTGAGTCAGCCCCAGCATTTT. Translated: CTSSQDLGQGGLSQPQHF.

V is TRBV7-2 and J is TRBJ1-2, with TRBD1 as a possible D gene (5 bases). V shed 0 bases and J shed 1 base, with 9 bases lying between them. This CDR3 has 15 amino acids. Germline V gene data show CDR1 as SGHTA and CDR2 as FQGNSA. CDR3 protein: CASSLAGTDNYGYTF. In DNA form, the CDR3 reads TGTGCCAGCAGCTTAGCCGGGACTGATAACTATGGCTACACCTTC.

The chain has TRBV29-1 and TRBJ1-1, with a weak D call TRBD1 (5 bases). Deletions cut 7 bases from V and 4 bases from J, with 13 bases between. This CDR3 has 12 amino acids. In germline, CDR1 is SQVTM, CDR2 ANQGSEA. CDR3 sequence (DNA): TGCAGCGGCCAGCGGGACGGCACTGAAGCTTTCTTT. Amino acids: CSGQRDGTEAFF.

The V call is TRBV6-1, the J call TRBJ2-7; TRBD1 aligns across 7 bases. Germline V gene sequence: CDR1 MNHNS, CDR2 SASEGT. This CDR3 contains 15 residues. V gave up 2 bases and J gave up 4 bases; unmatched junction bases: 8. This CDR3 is CASSETKGAKYEQYV. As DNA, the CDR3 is TGTGCCAGCAGTGAAACGAAGGGGGCAAAGTACGAGCAGTACGTC.

CDR3 protein: CASSQTTGGSYGYTF. CDR3 nucleotide sequence: TGCGCCAGCAGCCAGACGACAGGGGGGTCCTATGGCTACACCTTC. This chain uses TRBV4-1 with TRBJ1-2; 9 bases are a match to TRBD1. The CDR3 consists of 15 residues. Germline V gene data show CDR1 as MGHRA and CDR2 as YSYEKL. The ends lost 3 bases at V and 4 bases at J; junction bases unmatched: 6.

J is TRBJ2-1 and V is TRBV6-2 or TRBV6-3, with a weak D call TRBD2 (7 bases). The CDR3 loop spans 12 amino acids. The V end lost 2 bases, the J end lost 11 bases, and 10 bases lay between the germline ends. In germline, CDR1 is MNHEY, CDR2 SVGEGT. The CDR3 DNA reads TGTGCCAGCAGTTACGGGGGGGGCCAGCAGTTCTTC. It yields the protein CASSYGGGQQFF.

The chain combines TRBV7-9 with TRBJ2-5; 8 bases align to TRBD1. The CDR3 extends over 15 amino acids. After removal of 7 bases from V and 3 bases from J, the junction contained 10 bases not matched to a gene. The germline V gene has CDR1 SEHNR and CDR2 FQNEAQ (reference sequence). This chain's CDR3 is CASISTGVGEETQYF. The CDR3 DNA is TGTGCCAGCATATCGACAGGGGTAGGAGAAGAGACCCAGTACTTC.

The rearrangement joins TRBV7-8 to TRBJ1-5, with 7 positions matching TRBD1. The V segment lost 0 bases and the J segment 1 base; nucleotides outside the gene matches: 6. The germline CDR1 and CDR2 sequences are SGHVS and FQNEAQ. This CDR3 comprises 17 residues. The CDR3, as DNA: TGTGCCAGCAGCTTAGCACAGGGGCCAGTAAGCAATCAGCCCCAGCATTTT. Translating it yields CASSLAQGPVSNQPQHF.

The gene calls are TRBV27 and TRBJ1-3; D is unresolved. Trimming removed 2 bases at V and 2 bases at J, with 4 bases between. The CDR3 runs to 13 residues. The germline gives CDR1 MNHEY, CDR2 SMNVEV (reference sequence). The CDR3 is CASSLLPGNTIYF. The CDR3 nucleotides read TGTGCCAGCAGTTTACTTCCTGGAAACACCATATATTTT.

CDR3 sequence: CASSQEWSNGASPQHF. The CDR3 DNA sequence: TGCGCCAGCAGCCAAGAATGGAGCAATGGGGCCTCGCCCCAGCATTTT. The chain employs TRBV4-3 and TRBJ1-5; TRBD1 might be the D (5 bases). Germline V gives CDR1 LGHNA, CDR2 YSLEER. This CDR3 comprises 16 residues. V lost 0 bases and J 9 bases, leaving 18 bases between the germline ends.

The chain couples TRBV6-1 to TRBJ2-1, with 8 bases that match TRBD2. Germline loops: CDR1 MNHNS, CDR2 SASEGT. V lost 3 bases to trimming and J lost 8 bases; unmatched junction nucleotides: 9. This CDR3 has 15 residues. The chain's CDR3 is CASSEKRETTDEQFF. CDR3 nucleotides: TGTGCCAGCAGTGAGAAGCGGGAGACTACCGATGAGCAGTTCTTC.

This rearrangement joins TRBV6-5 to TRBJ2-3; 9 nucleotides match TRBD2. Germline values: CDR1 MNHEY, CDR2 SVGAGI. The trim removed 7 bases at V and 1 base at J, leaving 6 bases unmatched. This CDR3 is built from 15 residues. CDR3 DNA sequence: TGTGCCAGCACCCTCAGCGGGAGGCGCACAGATACGCAGTATTTT. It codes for CASTLSGRRTDTQYF.

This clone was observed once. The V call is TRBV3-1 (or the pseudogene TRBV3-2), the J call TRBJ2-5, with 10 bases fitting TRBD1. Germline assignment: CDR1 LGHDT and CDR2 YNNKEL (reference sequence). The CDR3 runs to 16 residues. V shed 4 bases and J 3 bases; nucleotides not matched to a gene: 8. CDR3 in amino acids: CASSPTGTGVEETQYF. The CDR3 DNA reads TGTGCCAGCAGCCCCACCGGGACAGGGGTGGAAGAGACCCAGTACTTC.

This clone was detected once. CDR3 DNA: TGTGCCAGCAGTTTTGGTTCGCCGGGCGAGCAGTACGTC. Its translation is CASSFGSPGEQYV. The genes are TRBV28 and TRBJ2-7; D is undetermined. CDR3 size: 13 residues. Looked up from germline, CDR1 is MDHEN and CDR2 is SYDVKM. V lost 3 bases and J 6 bases, leaving 12 bases between the germline ends.

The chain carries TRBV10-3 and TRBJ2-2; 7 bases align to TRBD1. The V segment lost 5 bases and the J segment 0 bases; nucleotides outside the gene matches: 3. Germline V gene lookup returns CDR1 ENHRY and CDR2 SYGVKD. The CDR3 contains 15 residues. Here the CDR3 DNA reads TGTGCCATCAGTAAGGACAGGTCGAACACCGGGGAGCTGTTTTTT. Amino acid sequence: CAISKDRSNTGELFF.

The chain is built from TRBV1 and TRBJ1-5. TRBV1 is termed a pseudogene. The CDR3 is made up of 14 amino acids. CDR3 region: CTSLGSYSNQPQHF. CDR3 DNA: TGCACGTCGCTTGGGAGTTATAGCAATCAGCCCCAGCATTTT.

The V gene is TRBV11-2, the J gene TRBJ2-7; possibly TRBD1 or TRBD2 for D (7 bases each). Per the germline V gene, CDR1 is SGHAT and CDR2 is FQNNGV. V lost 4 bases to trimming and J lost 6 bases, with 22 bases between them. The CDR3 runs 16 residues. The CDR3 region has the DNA TGTGCCAGCAGCTCAGACAGGGCCGGAGCTAGCGGCGAGCAGTACGTC. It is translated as CASSSDRAGASGEQYV.

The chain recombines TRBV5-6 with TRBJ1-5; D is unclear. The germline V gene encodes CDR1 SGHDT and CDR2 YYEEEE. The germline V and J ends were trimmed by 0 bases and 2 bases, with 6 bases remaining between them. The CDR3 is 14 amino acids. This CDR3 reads CASSLGGGNQPQHF. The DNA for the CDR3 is TGTGCCAGCAGCTTGGGCGGGGGCAATCAGCCCCAGCATTTT.

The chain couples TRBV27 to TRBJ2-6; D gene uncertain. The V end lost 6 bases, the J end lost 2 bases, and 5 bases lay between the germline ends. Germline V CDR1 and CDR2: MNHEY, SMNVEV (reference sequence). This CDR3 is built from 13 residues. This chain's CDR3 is CASRNTGANVLTF. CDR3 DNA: TGTGCCAGCAGAAACACTGGGGCCAACGTCCTGACTTTC.

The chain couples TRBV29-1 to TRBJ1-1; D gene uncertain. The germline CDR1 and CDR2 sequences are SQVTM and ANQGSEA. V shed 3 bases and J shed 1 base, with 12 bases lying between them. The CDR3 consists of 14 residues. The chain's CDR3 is CSVESGSQNTEAFF. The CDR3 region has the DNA TGCAGCGTTGAGTCGGGGTCTCAGAACACTGAAGCTTTCTTT.

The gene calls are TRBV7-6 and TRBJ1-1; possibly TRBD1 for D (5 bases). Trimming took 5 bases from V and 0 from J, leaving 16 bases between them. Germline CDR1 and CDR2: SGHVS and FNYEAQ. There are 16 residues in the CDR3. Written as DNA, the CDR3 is TGTGCCAGCAGCCCAAGGAAGGGGCCGATGAACACTGAAGCTTTCTTT. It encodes CASSPRKGPMNTEAFF.

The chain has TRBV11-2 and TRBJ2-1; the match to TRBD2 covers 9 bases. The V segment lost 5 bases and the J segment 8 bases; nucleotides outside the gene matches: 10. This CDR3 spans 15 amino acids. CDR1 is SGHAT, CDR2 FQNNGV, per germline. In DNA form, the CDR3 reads TGTGCCAGCAGCCCAGGCGGCGGGGGGGCTGATGAGCAGTTCTTC. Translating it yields CASSPGGGGADEQFF.

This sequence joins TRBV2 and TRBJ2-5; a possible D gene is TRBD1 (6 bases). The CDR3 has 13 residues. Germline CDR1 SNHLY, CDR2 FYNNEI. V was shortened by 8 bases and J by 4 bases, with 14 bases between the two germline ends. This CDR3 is CASSQGSGETQYF. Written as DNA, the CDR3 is TGTGCCAGCTCACAGGGTTCGGGAGAGACCCAGTACTTC.